This T cell receptor beta chain derives from a study of blood T cell repertoires in COVID-19. Study overall: COVID-19 samples collected from the United States, Italy and Spain covered acute and convalescent phases. Sample material is recorded as cDNA or gDNA derived from T cells, B-cell-depleted T cells, or PBMCs.

Deletions cut 2 bases from V and 1 base from J, with 8 bases between. This CDR3 contains 14 residues. CDR1 and CDR2 (germline): PRHDT, FYEKMQ (reference sequence). Original data processing: Nucleated cell number was recorded as an estimate derived from reference gene primer amplification. The table came from immunoSEQ multiplex PCR; TCRdb's copy has only in-frame clones and leaves some out. Clonal size and the V and J genes are those of that table, whereas D and trimming came from the DNA. This sample has roughly 570,000 clones, with approximately 91% found just once. This TCR derives from a woman in her 50s with COVID-19, enrolled during active disease. The V call is TRBV13, the J call TRBJ2-5, with D unclear. The sample consisted of peripheral blood. CDR3 residues: CASSLSVFQETQYF. For the CDR3, the DNA is TGTGCCAGCAGCTTATCGGTTTTCCAAGAGACCCAGTACTTC.